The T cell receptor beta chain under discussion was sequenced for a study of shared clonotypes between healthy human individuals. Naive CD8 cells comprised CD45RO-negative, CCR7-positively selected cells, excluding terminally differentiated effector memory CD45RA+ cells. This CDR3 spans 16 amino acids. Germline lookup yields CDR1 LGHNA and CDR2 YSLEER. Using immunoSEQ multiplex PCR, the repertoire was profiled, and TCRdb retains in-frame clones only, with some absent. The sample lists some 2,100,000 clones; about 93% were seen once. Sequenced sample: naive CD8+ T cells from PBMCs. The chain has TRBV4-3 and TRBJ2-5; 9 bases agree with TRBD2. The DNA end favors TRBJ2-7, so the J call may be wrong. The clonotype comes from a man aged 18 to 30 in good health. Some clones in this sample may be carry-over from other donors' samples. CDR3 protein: CASSQDQASGTYEQYF. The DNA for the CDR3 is TGCGCCAGCAGCCAAGATCAAGCTAGCGGGACCTACGAGCAGTACTTC.